This paragraph covers one TCR beta chain sequence. The CDR3 has 15 amino acids. Trimming removed 0 bases at V and 1 base at J, with 11 bases between. The germline CDR1 and CDR2 sequences are SGHDT and YYEEEE. The sample belongs to a study of blood T cell repertoires in COVID-19. Across the whole study: Whether acute or convalescent, the COVID-19 samples came from the United States, Italy and Spain.

Allocation to cohorts depended on clinical history reported by the participants. As originally analysed: Nucleated cell number was recorded as an estimate derived from reference gene primer amplification. Sequenced by immunoSEQ multiplex PCR; TCRdb stores in-frame clones only, minus some. The V and J calls and the clone size are those of that table, but D and trimming were determined from the DNA. The sample has some 180,000 clones; 82% are singletons. The sequence was obtained from a woman aged 60-75 years with acute COVID-19. The genes are TRBV5-6 and TRBJ2-7, with D perhaps TRBD1 (6 bases). Sequenced input: PBMCs or T cells enriched from blood (not recorded which). In nucleotides, the CDR3 is TGTGCCAGCAGCTTGGGGGTTGGGACATCCTACGAGCAGTACTTC. Protein sequence: CASSLGVGTSYEQYF.